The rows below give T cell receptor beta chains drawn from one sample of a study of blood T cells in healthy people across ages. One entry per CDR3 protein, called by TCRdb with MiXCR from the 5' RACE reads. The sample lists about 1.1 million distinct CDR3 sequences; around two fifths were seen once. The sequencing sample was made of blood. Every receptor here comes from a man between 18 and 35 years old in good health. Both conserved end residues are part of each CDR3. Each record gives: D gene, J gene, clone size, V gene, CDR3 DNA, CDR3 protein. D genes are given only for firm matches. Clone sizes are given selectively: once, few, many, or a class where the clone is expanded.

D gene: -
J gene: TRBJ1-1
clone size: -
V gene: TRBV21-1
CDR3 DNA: TGTGCCAGGAGAGGGGGGGAGAACACTGAAGCTTTCTTT
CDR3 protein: CARRGGENTEAFF

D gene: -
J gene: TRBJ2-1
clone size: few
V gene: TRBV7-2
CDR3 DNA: TGTGCCAGCAGCTTAATTCTAGGGGCAGGAAAAAATGAGCAGTTCTTC
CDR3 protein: CASSLILGAGKNEQFF

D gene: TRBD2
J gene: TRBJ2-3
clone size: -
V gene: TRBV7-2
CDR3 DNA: TGTGCCAGCAGCTTAGGCGGGGGGGCAGAGGCAGATACGCAGTATTTT
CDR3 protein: CASSLGGGAEADTQYF

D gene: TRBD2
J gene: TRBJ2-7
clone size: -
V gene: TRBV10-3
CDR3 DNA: TGTGCCAGCAACGGGGGGTCGTCCTACGAGCAGTACTTC
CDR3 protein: CASNGGSSYEQYF

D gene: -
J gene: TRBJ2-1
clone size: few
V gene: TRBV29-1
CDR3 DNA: TGCAGCTGCACAGGGTTTGTATCCTACAATGAGCAGTTCTTC
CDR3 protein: CSCTGFVSYNEQFF

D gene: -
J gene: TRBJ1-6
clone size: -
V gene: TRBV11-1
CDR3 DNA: TGTGCCAGCAGCAACCTGGCCCAGCAAAGTTCACCCCTCCACTTT
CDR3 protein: CASSNLAQQSSPLHF

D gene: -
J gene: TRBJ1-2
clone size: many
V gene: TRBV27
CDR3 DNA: TGTGCCAGCAGTTTGGGCCTCCCTGGCACTGGCTACACCTTC
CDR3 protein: CASSLGLPGTGYTF

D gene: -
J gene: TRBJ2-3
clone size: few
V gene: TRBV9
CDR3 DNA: TGTGCCAGCAGCGTAGTCATGGGGGGCACAGATACGCAGTATTTT
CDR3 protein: CASSVVMGGTDTQYF

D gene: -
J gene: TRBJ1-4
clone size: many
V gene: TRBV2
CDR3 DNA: TGTGCCAGTCGGGGCGAAAAACTGTTTTTT
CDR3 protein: CASRGEKLFF

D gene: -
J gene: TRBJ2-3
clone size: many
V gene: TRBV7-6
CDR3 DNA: TGTGCCAGCAGCTTAGATGAAGATACGCAGTATTTT
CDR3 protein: CASSLDEDTQYF

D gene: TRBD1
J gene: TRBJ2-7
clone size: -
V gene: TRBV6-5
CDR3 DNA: TGTGCCAGCAGTTTCTCGGGACAGGGAAGCGAGCAGTACTTC
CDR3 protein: CASSFSGQGSEQYF

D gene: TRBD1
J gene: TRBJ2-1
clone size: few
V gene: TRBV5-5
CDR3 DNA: TGTGCCAGCAGCAGGGACCCGGGACAGGGATATGATGAGCAGTTCTTC
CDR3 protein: CASSRDPGQGYDEQFF

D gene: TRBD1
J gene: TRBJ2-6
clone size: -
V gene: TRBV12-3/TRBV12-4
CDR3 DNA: TGTGCCAGCAGTCCGGGGACAGGCGGGGCCAACGTCCTGACTTTC
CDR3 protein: CASSPGTGGANVLTF

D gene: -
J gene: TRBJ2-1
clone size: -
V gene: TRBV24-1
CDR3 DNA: TGTGCCACCAGTGTCGCGGGTTCTAGTGAGCAGTTCTTC
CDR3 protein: CATSVAGSSEQFF